Below are 14 T cell receptor beta chains sequenced from a single sample in a study of T cells after yellow fever vaccination. TCRdb fed the 5' RACE reads into MiXCR, producing one record per CDR3 protein. The sample carries hundreds of thousands of distinct CDR3 sequences, around an eighth recorded once. This specimen consisted of CD4+ T cells sorted from PBMCs, obtained 15 days after the yellow fever booster vaccination. The receptors stem from a man aged 18 to 30 who received the YFV17D yellow fever vaccine.

This clonotype was found a few times. The gene calls are TRBV20-1 and TRBJ2-7; D possibly corresponds to TRBD2 (6 bases). The CDR3 is 15 amino acids. V lost 2 bases, J lost 5 bases, and 19 bases lay in between. Germline CDR1 DFQATT, CDR2 SNEGSKA (reference sequence). The CDR3 protein is CSARWAGRRVNEQYF. CDR3 bases: TGCAGTGCTAGATGGGCAGGGAGGAGAGTAAACGAGCAGTACTTC.

This clonotype appeared many times. The CDR3 region has the DNA TGCGCCAGCAGCCAAAATCCGGGACAGGGGGCGGATACGCAGTATTTT. This encodes CASSQNPGQGADTQYF. The genes are TRBV4-3 and TRBJ2-3, with 12 bases that match TRBD1. V was pared by 2 bases and J by 6 bases, with 6 bases of the junction left unmatched. The CDR3 is 16 amino acids. The V gene's germline CDR1 is LGHNA and CDR2 YSLEER.

J is TRBJ1-1 and V is TRBV11-2; D uncertain. Germline loops: CDR1 SGHAT, CDR2 FQNNGV. Trimming pared 1 base from V and 7 bases from J, leaving 13 bases between. The CDR3 is 14 amino acids. Here the CDR3 reads CASSLGVTRDEAFF. DNA for the CDR3: TGTGCCAGCAGCTTAGGGGTAACACGGGATGAAGCTTTCTTT.

The V gene is TRBV27, the J gene TRBJ2-5; 9 nucleotides align to TRBD1. Germline CDR1 MNHEY, CDR2 SMNVEV (reference sequence). V was clipped by 5 bases and J by 6 bases; unmatched bases: 16. This CDR3 is 17 amino acids long. In DNA form, the CDR3 reads TGTGCCAGCAGTCCGCGAATTCGACAGGGGGTTGGGAAGACCCAGTACTTC. This translates into CASSPRIRQGVGKTQYF.

This clonotype showed up just a few times. The chain links TRBV3-1 to TRBJ2-5; the D gene is possibly TRBD2 (6 bases). V lost 1 base and J lost 1, with 16 bases in between. Germline CDR1 is LGHDT and CDR2 is YNNKEL (reference sequence). The CDR3 is 17 amino acids. CDR3 in amino acids: CASSQVGRRAFQETQYF. CDR3 DNA: TGTGCCAGCAGCCAAGTTGGGAGGCGGGCCTTCCAAGAGACCCAGTACTTC.

The chain uses TRBV5-1 and TRBJ2-6, with D unresolved. Germline values: CDR1 SGHRS, CDR2 YFSETQ. The CDR3 consists of 14 residues. V lost 6 bases, J lost 2 bases, and 9 bases lay in between. Here the CDR3 reads CASTGYAGANVLTF. Here the CDR3 DNA reads TGCGCCAGCACCGGGTATGCTGGGGCCAACGTCCTGACTTTC.

This clonotype was recorded many times. The chain is built from TRBV4-2 and TRBJ2-1; TRBD2 aligns across 8 bases. CDR1 is LGHNA and CDR2 is YNFKEQ in the germline V gene. CDR3 length: 16 residues. The J segment lost 0 bases and the V segment lost 2 bases, leaving 3 bases of the junction unmatched. The CDR3 region is CASSQRAGGSYNEQFF. In nucleotides, the CDR3 is TGTGCCAGCAGCCAACGTGCGGGGGGCTCCTACAATGAGCAGTTCTTC.

In its sample, this clonotype was seen many times. This sequence joins TRBV6-5 and TRBJ1-2, with a possible D match to TRBD1 (5 bases). The V end was cut by 4 bases, the J end by 5 bases, with 14 bases between. Germline-derived CDR1 and CDR2 are MNHEY and SVGAGI. This CDR3 region has 14 residues. CDR3 DNA: TGTGCCAGCAGTTTGGGGGGAGGGCCGTATGGCTACACCTTC. It translates to CASSLGGGPYGYTF.

The chain is built from TRBV4-1 and TRBJ2-1; D remains unclear. Looked up from germline, CDR1 is MGHRA and CDR2 is YSYEKL. This CDR3 has 16 amino acids. V lost 2 bases and J 5 bases, leaving 16 bases between the germline ends. The CDR3 protein is CASSQPIRTRDNEQFF. DNA for the CDR3: TGCGCCAGCAGCCAACCCATTAGAACCCGAGACAATGAGCAGTTCTTC.

The chain is built from TRBV7-3 and TRBJ2-5; 11 bases map to TRBD1. This CDR3 has 13 residues. V lost 5 bases to trimming and J lost 7 bases; unmatched junction nucleotides: 3. Germline-derived CDR1 and CDR2 are SGHTA and FQGTGA. This CDR3 is CASSPDRGLTQYF. CDR3 bases: TGTGCCAGCAGCCCGGACAGGGGGCTGACCCAGTACTTC.

This clonotype was picked up many times. The rearrangement uses TRBV30 and TRBJ1-1; unclear D gene. V lost 4 bases to trimming and J lost 1 base, with 10 bases between them. CDR3 length equals 13 residues. Germline values: CDR1 GTSNPN, CDR2 SVGIG (reference sequence). CDR3 region: CAWIKEGNTEAFF. The CDR3 coding sequence is TGTGCCTGGATAAAGGAGGGGAACACTGAAGCTTTCTTT.

In its sample, this clonotype was seen many times. The CDR3 protein is CATSDRNTGELFF. The DNA for the CDR3 is TGTGCCACCTCGGACAGGAACACCGGGGAGCTGTTTTTT. This chain connects TRBV24-1 to TRBJ2-2, with D possibly matching TRBD1 (6 bases). CDR1 and CDR2 (germline): KGHDR, SFDVKD. Trimming pared 9 bases from V and 1 base from J, leaving 8 bases between. There are 13 residues in the CDR3.

This clonotype was recorded at least ten times. A read error may produce the germline difference seen at one junction end. V and J are TRBV5-1 and TRBJ2-5; a possible D gene is TRBD2 (6 bases). CDR1 SGHRS and CDR2 YFSETQ come from the germline V gene. The CDR3 spans 13 residues. The CDR3 reads CASSLGRTETQYF. The CDR3 region has the DNA TGTGCCAGCAGCTTAGGGAGGACGGAGACCCAGTACTTC.

The V gene is TRBV10-3, the J gene TRBJ1-2, with no clear D. The germline CDR1 and CDR2 sequences are ENHRY and SYGVKD. CDR3 length equals 14 residues. V shed 4 bases and J shed 8 bases, with 17 bases lying between them. CDR3 bases: TGTGCCATCAGTGCTCAGCGGCCCCTATGGGGCTACACCTTC. Amino acids: CAISAQRPLWGYTF.